This T cell receptor (beta chain) came from a study of control samples from healthy donors and cancer patients. This clone was counted a single time. CDR1 and CDR2 from the germline V gene are SGHRS and YFSETQ. The V end was cut by 1 base, the J end by 0 bases, with 7 bases between. The CDR3 contains 14 residues. Measured with immunoSEQ multiplex PCR; TCRdb has only the in-frame clones, and not every one. The sample carries some 200,000 clones, roughly 89% recorded once. The sample taken for sequencing was blood. This chain links TRBV5-1 with TRBJ1-2, with unresolved D. The source is a woman younger than 45 in good health. CDR3 coding DNA: TGCGCCAGCAGCTTGAACAGTCCTAACTATGGCTACACCTTC. Translating it yields CASSLNSPNYGYTF.